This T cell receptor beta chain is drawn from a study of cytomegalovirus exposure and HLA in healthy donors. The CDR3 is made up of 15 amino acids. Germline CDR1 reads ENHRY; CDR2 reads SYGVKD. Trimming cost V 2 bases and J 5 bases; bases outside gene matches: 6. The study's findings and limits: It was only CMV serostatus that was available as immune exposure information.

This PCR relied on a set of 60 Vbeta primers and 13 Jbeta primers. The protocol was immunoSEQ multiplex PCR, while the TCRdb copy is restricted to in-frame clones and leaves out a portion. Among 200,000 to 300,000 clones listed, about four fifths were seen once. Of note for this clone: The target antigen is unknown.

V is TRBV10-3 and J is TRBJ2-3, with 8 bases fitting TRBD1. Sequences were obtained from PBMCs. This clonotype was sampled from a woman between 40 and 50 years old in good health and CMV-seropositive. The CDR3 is CAISEGQGKGDTQYF. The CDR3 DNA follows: TGTGCCATCAGTGAGGGACAGGGAAAGGGAGATACGCAGTATTTT.